Presented here are 30 T cell receptor beta chains from one specimen sequenced in a study of T cells in Graves' hyperthyroidism and ophthalmopathy (dated by TCRdb to between 2018 and 2021). Libraries were constructed by multiplex PCR. The reads were generated on an Illumina HiSeq 2000. TCR beta CDR3 regions were amplified from RNA transcripts. The first round of RT-PCR for the TCR CDR3 was performed with the HTBI primer set and the Qiagen OneStep RT-PCR kit. TCRdb passed the public sequencing reads through fastp at Q25 and MiXCR, retaining productive beta sequences. Rows with a matching CDR3 protein are joined into one entry that keeps the most common DNA and genes. Counted in this sample were roughly 500,000 distinct CDR3 sequences; under 25% of them appeared once. The ten largest clonotypes hold about half of the sample. Sequencing was performed on blood. The receptors stem from a woman in her sixties or seventies with Graves' ophthalmopathy.

The chain uses TRBV10-2 and TRBJ2-2, with TRBD2 matching over 13 bases. The V gene end was trimmed by 3 bases and the J gene end by 7 bases; junction bases not matched to a gene: 8. The CDR3 has 17 amino acids. Looked up from germline, CDR1 is WSHSY and CDR2 is SAAADI. The CDR3 sequence: CASSDLGLAGKGGELFF. CDR3 DNA: TGCGCCAGCAGTGATTTGGGACTAGCGGGAAAGGGCGGGGAGCTGTTTTTT.

This clonotype was recorded a few times. The chain employs TRBV6-1 and TRBJ2-1; the D gene is possibly TRBD1 (5 bases). Trimming cost V 10 bases and J 4 bases, with 17 bases left between them. The CDR3 sequence is 14 residues long. CDR1 and CDR2 from the germline V gene are MNHNS and SASEGT. CDR3 region: CATGRAGLYNEQFF. In DNA, the CDR3 is TGTGCCACAGGTCGGGCAGGGCTGTACAATGAGCAGTTCTTC.

The genes are TRBV6-5 and TRBJ1-5, with TRBD1 as a possible D gene (6 bases). V was shortened by 3 bases and J by 7 bases, with 10 bases between the two germline ends. The CDR3 sequence is 13 residues long. The germline V gene has CDR1 MNHEY and CDR2 SVGAGI. CDR3 DNA: TGTGCCAGCAGTTATGACAGGTCCCAGCCCCAGCATTTT. Encoded protein: CASSYDRSQPQHF.

This clonotype was observed many times. The chain is built from TRBV11-2 and TRBJ1-1; unclear D gene. The V gene lost 9 bases and the J gene lost 5 bases, with 10 bases spanning the gap. CDR1 and CDR2 (germline): SGHAT, FQNNGV. This CDR3 contains 11 residues. The chain's CDR3 is CARRFNTEAFF. CDR3 bases: TGTGCCAGACGATTTAATACTGAAGCTTTCTTT.

This clonotype has just a few counts. CDR3 sequence: CASSQEGTGRSETQYF. The DNA for the CDR3 is TGCGCCAGCAGCCAAGAAGGGACAGGCAGGAGTGAGACCCAGTACTTC. The chain is built from TRBV4-1 and TRBJ2-5; 8 positions match TRBD1. The J segment lost 5 bases and the V segment lost 0 bases, leaving 8 bases of the junction unmatched. Germline lookup yields CDR1 MGHRA and CDR2 YSYEKL. The CDR3 extends over 16 amino acids.

This clonotype has at least ten counts. CDR3 residues: CAWSPGDTQYF. The CDR3 nucleotides are TGTGCCTGGAGTCCGGGAGATACGCAGTATTTT. V gene TRBV30 combines with J gene TRBJ2-3; D is unresolved. Trimming took off 2 bases at V and 5 bases at J, with 5 bases between the two ends. This CDR3 has 11 amino acids. Germline CDR1 is GTSNPN and CDR2 is SVGIG (reference sequence).

The V call is TRBV19, the J call TRBJ2-2; maybe TRBD1 (8 bases). With 6 bases removed from V and 4 bases from J, the gap between germline ends came to 15 bases. The CDR3 extends over 15 amino acids. From germline, CDR1 is LNHDA and CDR2 SQIVND (reference sequence). CDR3 sequence reads: CASSRQGRGTGELFF. In DNA, the CDR3 is TGTGCCAGTAGCCGACAGGGGAGGGGCACCGGGGAGCTGTTTTTT.

The chain has TRBV25-1 and TRBJ2-1; 7 bases are a match to TRBD1. CDR1 MGHDK and CDR2 SYGVNS come from the germline V gene. The CDR3 extends over 15 amino acids. J was trimmed by 5 bases and V by 4 bases; bases with no gene match: 8. The CDR3 loop reads CASSGGQRSDNEQFF. The CDR3 DNA reads TGTGCCAGCAGTGGGGGACAGAGAAGCGACAATGAGCAGTTCTTC.

This clonotype has a handful of counts. This chain uses TRBV12-3 or TRBV12-4 with TRBJ1-5; D call uncertain. This CDR3 contains 13 residues. Trimming pared 6 bases from V and 4 bases from J, leaving 10 bases between. DNA for the CDR3: TGTGCCAGCAGCCTAACACCAAATCAGCCCCAGCATTTT. Encoded protein: CASSLTPNQPQHF.

To note about this clonotype: The junction shows a germline mismatch at one end, possibly a read error. The gene calls are TRBV20-1 and TRBJ2-3, with a possible D match to TRBD2 (6 bases). The CDR3 has 17 amino acids. Germline V lookup: CDR1 DFQATT, CDR2 SNEGSKA (reference sequence). The CDR3 spells CSGRGTSLGVGTDTQCF. DNA for the CDR3: TGCAGTGGCCGCGGGACTTCTCTCGGAGTTGGCACAGATACGCAGTGTTTT.

This clonotype was observed at least ten times. The genes are TRBV11-2 and TRBJ2-1; maybe TRBD2 (7 bases). Trimming stripped 4 bases from V and 2 bases from J, with 15 bases between. The CDR3 is 16 residues long. In germline, CDR1 is SGHAT, CDR2 FQNNGV. The chain's CDR3 is CASSSGAGVPYNEQFF. As DNA, the CDR3 is TGTGCCAGCAGCTCAGGGGCGGGAGTACCCTACAATGAGCAGTTCTTC. Full variable domain (outside the CDR3, taken from reference TRBV11-2 and TRBJ2-1): EAGVAQSPRYKIIEKRQSVAFWCNPISGHATLYWYQQILGQGPKLLIQFQNNGVVDDSQLPKDRFSAERLKGVDSTLKIQPAKLEDSAVYLCASSSGAGVPYNEQFFGPGTRLTVL.

This clonotype came up a few times. V usage is TRBV2 and J usage is TRBJ2-5; the D is unclear. The CDR3 runs to 15 residues. V shed 6 bases and J shed 2 bases, with 16 bases lying between them. Germline CDR1 is SNHLY and CDR2 is FYNNEI. The CDR3 nucleotides read TGTGCCAGCAGAGTTGGATCGGTAACTCAAGAGACCCAGTACTTC. This encodes CASRVGSVTQETQYF. Combining the CDR3 with reference TRBV2 and TRBJ2-5 gives the whole variable domain EPEVTQTPSHQVTQMGQEVILRCVPISNHLYFYWYRQILGQKVEFLVSFYNNEISEKSEIFDDQFSVERPDGSNFTLKIRSTKLEDSAMYFCASRVGSVTQETQYFGPGTRLLVL.

This clonotype was counted a few times. The chain joins TRBV5-6 to TRBJ1-1, with a tentative D call TRBD1 (5 bases). The CDR3 is 16 amino acids. CDR1 and CDR2 (germline): SGHDT, YYEEEE. V was cut by 4 bases and J by 7 bases, with 23 bases left in between. This chain's CDR3 is CASSGPAGQSQLEAFF. DNA of the CDR3: TGTGCCAGCAGCGGCCCGGCAGGGCAGTCTCAACTTGAAGCTTTCTTT.

This clonotype was observed a handful of times. This chain links TRBV18 with TRBJ2-2; TRBD2 agrees at 7 bases. From germline, CDR1 is KGHSH and CDR2 LQKENI. Germline trimming cut 6 bases from V and 2 bases from J; bases unmatched to any gene: 9. The CDR3 is 16 amino acids. The CDR3 DNA reads as TGTGCCAGCTCGCAGACTAGCCTCCCTAACACCGGGGAGCTGTTTTTT. This codes for CASSQTSLPNTGELFF.

This clonotype is a singleton in its sample. The J gene is TRBJ2-6, the V gene TRBV20-1, with a tentative D call TRBD2 (6 bases). The CDR3 is made up of 16 amino acids. V was shortened by 6 bases and J by 0 bases, with 15 bases between the two germline ends. Germline CDR1 DFQATT, CDR2 SNEGSKA (reference sequence). This CDR3 is CSAGRDLDSGANVLTF. In DNA, the CDR3 is TGCAGTGCCGGCCGGGACTTAGACTCTGGGGCCAACGTCCTGACTTTC.

The sample holds a few counts of this clonotype. The chain has TRBV5-1 and TRBJ2-7, with TRBD2 matching 9 bases. CDR1 and CDR2 (germline): SGHRS, YFSETQ. The J segment lost 3 bases and the V segment lost 7 bases, leaving 5 bases of the junction unmatched. CDR3 length: 13 amino acids. CDR3 amino acids: CASREREVYEQYF. CDR3 coding DNA: TGCGCCAGCCGGGAGCGGGAGGTCTACGAGCAGTACTTC.

This chain uses TRBV19 with TRBJ1-4; TRBD1 might be the D (5 bases). Germline V gene data show CDR1 as LNHDA and CDR2 as SQIVND (reference sequence). CDR3 length: 20 amino acids. V was trimmed by 3 bases and J by 0 bases, leaving 23 bases between them. CDR3 amino acids: CASSIRRIDGDSATNEKLFF. The CDR3 DNA sequence: TGTGCCAGTAGTATCCGGAGGATCGACGGTGACAGTGCAACTAATGAAAAACTGTTTTTT.

The J gene is TRBJ1-1, the V gene TRBV29-1; D possibly corresponds to TRBD1 (6 bases). Per the germline V gene, CDR1 is SQVTM and CDR2 is ANQGSEA. Trimming removed 4 bases from V and 8 bases from J, with 8 bases in between. The CDR3 runs 10 residues. The CDR3 is CSVGDREAFF. CDR3 DNA sequence: TGCAGCGTTGGAGACAGGGAAGCTTTCTTT.

In this sample, this clonotype turned up many times. V and J are TRBV20-1 and TRBJ1-1, with TRBD1 identical over 8 bases. V shed 8 bases and J 2 bases; nucleotides not matched to a gene: 13. Germline-derived CDR1 and CDR2 are DFQATT and SNEGSKA (reference sequence). The CDR3 extends over 15 amino acids. The chain's CDR3 is CSTRWMAGGNTEAFF. The CDR3 DNA sequence: TGCAGTACCCGATGGATGGCAGGGGGCAACACTGAAGCTTTCTTT.

This clonotype was seen ten or more times. Here the CDR3 DNA reads TGTGCCAGCAGTTTAACCCCAGCTAGCGGGTTCACAGATACGCAGTATTTT. Amino acid sequence: CASSLTPASGFTDTQYF. V gene TRBV12-3 or TRBV12-4 combines with J gene TRBJ2-3; 8 positions match TRBD2. The CDR3 length is 17 residues. V gave up 2 bases and J gave up 2 bases; unmatched junction bases: 9.

This clonotype showed up just a few times. The rearrangement uses TRBV20-1 and TRBJ1-2, with 11 bases matching TRBD1. V lost 5 bases, J lost 4 bases, and 15 bases stayed unmatched. The CDR3 is 17 amino acids. Germline CDR1 reads DFQATT; CDR2 reads SNEGSKA (reference sequence). The CDR3 is CSAPLLGGQGAGYGYTF. The CDR3 nucleotides read TGCAGTGCTCCATTACTCGGTGGACAGGGGGCCGGCTATGGCTACACCTTC.

In its sample, this clonotype was seen many times. The rearrangement links TRBV2 to TRBJ2-5, with D possibly TRBD2 on 5 matching bases. The CDR3 length is 14 residues. The V gene's germline CDR1 is SNHLY and CDR2 FYNNEI. V was pared by 2 bases and J by 4 bases, with 11 bases between. The CDR3 DNA is TGTGCCAGCAGTGAACGGAGAGGGTCAGAGACCCAGTACTTC. Protein: CASSERRGSETQYF.

CDR3 in amino acids: CASSDSAGYPYNEQFF. In DNA, the CDR3 is TGTGCCAGCAGTGACTCGGCGGGATACCCCTACAATGAGCAGTTCTTC. This chain connects TRBV25-1 to TRBJ2-1; D may be TRBD2 (6 bases). V was cut by 3 bases and J by 2 bases, with 14 bases left in between. Per germline, CDR1 MGHDK and CDR2 SYGVNS. CDR3 length: 16 amino acids.

Only a few counts were recorded for this clonotype. The chain has TRBV27 and TRBJ2-7; D may be TRBD2 (5 bases). The germline V and J ends were trimmed by 5 bases and 6 bases, with 14 bases remaining between them. Germline-derived CDR1 and CDR2 are MNHEY and SMNVEV (reference sequence). CDR3 length: 13 residues. CDR3 loop: CASSLGLRGEQYF. CDR3 DNA: TGTGCCAGCAGTCTCGGACTCCGGGGCGAGCAGTACTTC.

This clonotype appeared a few times. The rearrangement joins TRBV2 to TRBJ2-1; TRBD2 matches at 7 bases. V was pared by 6 bases and J by 5 bases, with 4 bases of the junction left unmatched. The CDR3 loop spans 13 amino acids. CDR1 and CDR2 from the germline V gene are SNHLY and FYNNEI. CDR3 residues: CASRGTTHNEQFF. The CDR3 DNA sequence: TGTGCCAGCAGAGGGACTACCCACAATGAGCAGTTCTTC.

The chain links TRBV20-1 to TRBJ2-7, with D unclear. Germline-derived CDR1 and CDR2 are DFQATT and SNEGSKA (reference sequence). The CDR3 length is 15 residues. V was cut by 6 bases and J by 3 bases, with 21 bases left in between. The CDR3, as DNA: TGCAGTGCCTTGGAAAGGACCCGAAGCATCTACGAGCAGTACTTC. Its protein is CSALERTRSIYEQYF.

Comments on this clonotype: Relative to the germline gene, one junction end is altered; a read error may explain this. The rearrangement links TRBV12-3 or TRBV12-4 to TRBJ2-7, with 8 positions matching TRBD2. CDR3 length equals 17 residues. The DNA for the CDR3 is TGTGCCAGCAGTTCACTCAGCGGGAGCGGAACCGTATACGAGCAGCACTTC. Its translation is CASSSLSGSGTVYEQHF.

This clonotype was seen more than once but under ten times. The gene calls are TRBV12-5 and TRBJ2-7; D could derive from TRBD1 or TRBD2 (5 bases each). Per germline, CDR1 LGHNT and CDR2 FRNRAP. The CDR3 covers 12 residues. Trimming shortened V by 3 bases and J by 6 bases, and 9 bases separated the two germline ends. CDR3 sequence reads: CASGFRDGEQYF. CDR3 nucleotide sequence: TGTGCTAGTGGTTTCAGGGACGGCGAGCAGTACTTC.

The chain combines TRBV6-2 or TRBV6-3 with TRBJ1-5, with 7 bases matching TRBD1. Per the germline V gene, CDR1 is MNHEY and CDR2 is SVGEGT. The CDR3 runs to 15 residues. V shed 4 bases and J 3 bases; nucleotides not matched to a gene: 6. CDR3 DNA: TGTGCCAGCAGTTTTTCGGGACAGCTCAATCAGCCCCAGCATTTT. It specifies CASSFSGQLNQPQHF.

The chain couples TRBV20-1 to TRBJ2-7, with 8 bases aligning to TRBD2. The CDR3 has 13 amino acids. Trimming at V came to 7 bases and at J to 3 bases, leaving 8 bases not matched to a gene. The germline V gene has CDR1 DFQATT and CDR2 SNEGSKA (reference sequence). The CDR3 bases are TGCAGTGGTGGGACTAGGGCCTTCTACGAGCAGTACTTC. It translates to CSGGTRAFYEQYF.